This entry is about one TCR beta chain. Its antigen is still unknown. This entry belongs to a study of CD8 T cells in ankylosing spondylitis. By quantitative 5'-RACE with molecular barcodes, the TCR beta libraries were made. One entry per CDR3 protein, called by TCRdb with MiXCR from the 5' RACE reads. The sample gives more than 250,000 distinct CDR3 sequences, 11% of which show up once; roughly 9.2% is in the top ten. Germline assignment: CDR1 MNHNS and CDR2 SASEGT. The CDR3 has 15 amino acids. The V and J ends lost 1 base and 3 bases respectively, with 9 bases between them. Whole-study results and caveats: A TCR beta motif of eight highly homologous variants appeared characteristic of ankylosing spondylitis blood. Clones linked to disease, bearing a CD8+ phenotype, were relatively rare in peripheral blood.

The V gene is TRBV6-1, the J gene TRBJ1-4, with TRBD1 as a possible D gene (6 bases). The origin of this receptor is a female donor with ankylosing spondylitis or in good health (not recorded which). The specimen sequenced was blood, either unsorted or a sorted T cell fraction (not recorded which). The CDR3 DNA sequence: TGTGCCAGCAGTGAAGGGCAGGGGCCTAATGAAAAACTGTTTTTT. Its protein product is CASSEGQGPNEKLFF.